This T cell receptor (beta chain) was observed in a study of cytomegalovirus exposure and HLA in healthy donors (dated by TCRdb to 2016 to 2017). Looking at the study overall: According to an earlier analysis of a few hundred of the donors, about 179 million T cells yielded approximately 120 million unique TCR beta sequences and about 300 Gb of sequence data. HLA typing covered class I and class II loci at four-digit resolution. An earlier analysis of nearly 600 of the donors applied high-throughput TCR beta sequencing to assess whether each TCR beta V gene segment acted as functional or pseudogenic. The number of typed donors differed by locus: roughly 629-630 for A, B, C, DRB1 and DQB1; approximately 530 for DQA1; around 610 for DPA1; and approximately 450 for DPB1. Alongside the repertoire data, information on donor age, sex, ethnicity and CMV serostatus was compiled. A later genetic analysis used genome-wide SNP genotypes for 398 of the 666 donors, treating that subset as a discovery cohort. To study patterns of TCR occurrence, a later analysis re-analyzed previously published TCR beta repertoires from around 670 donors and added high-resolution HLA genotyping. Because of strong linkage in the cohort, five DR-DQ haplotypes were treated as single units for association and clustering. An early release that covered roughly 600 HLA-typed donors contained approximately 320 gigabases of sequencing data and tens of millions of unique TCR sequences. Among several hundred genotyped donors of the cohort, an average of approximately 240,000 unique TCR beta nucleotide sequences was sequenced per donor, of which roughly 17% were non-productive. All discovery cohort repertoires had been generated using a single sequencing platform. Of the roughly 400 genotyped donors, roughly 85% fell in the genetic ancestry cluster associated with self-reported Caucasian donors. Rather than drawing on any new phenotypic data, the later analysis identified candidate immune exposures from TCR beta sequences and the way those sequences occurred across donors. High-throughput TCR immunosequencing, statistical association of individual TCRs with disease status, and machine learning were combined to predict cytomegalovirus infection status. A separate validation cohort of over 95 different subjects was used in addition to the roughly 700-subject first cohort. The study was designed to test whether signatures of past pathogen exposure could be identified by cataloging public T cell receptors. The study used immunosequencing to profile the T cell repertoires of around 600 subjects and linked those repertoires to cytomegalovirus serostatus.

The cohort was made up of 666 healthy bone marrow donors. At the time of sampling, every cohort member was nominally healthy, though immune exposures that went unrecorded were likely present. The donor was CMV seronegative and was included in the group of several hundred seronegative cohort members. Every donor gave a peripheral blood sample, and the peripheral blood mononuclear cells from that sample were used for TCR beta sequencing. The Qiagen DNeasy Blood Extraction Kit was used to extract genomic DNA from the blood cell samples. A word on this clone: Its binding antigen is unknown. There are no base qualities to consult, and no much larger clone falls within one base.

CDR1 and CDR2, per the germline V gene (reference sequence), are GTSNPN and SVGIG. A distance of 8 bases separates the germline ends of V and J, which lose 0 bases and 6 bases respectively. The CDR3 runs 13 amino acids, cysteine and phenylalanine included. CDR3 DNA is the only sequence kept; it has 39 bases, read in frame from the first base. Results the study describes overall, beyond this receptor: The authors suggested that the approach could potentially be extended to other disease states and immunological phenotypes. Because HLA typing was unavailable for some donors at each locus, only the typed subset was used in association tests. Most TCR sequences were seen in very few donors, while some public TCRs were found in many individuals. In both the original and validation cohorts, the classifier was reported to diagnose cytomegalovirus status with high specificity and sensitivity. Roughly uniform sequencing depth across donors was assumed in presence/absence analyses, although this assumption may not hold. A few of the identified cytomegalovirus-associated TCR beta chains were confirmed in vitro to be specific for cytomegalovirus antigens. Some 16 rarely observed V segments, including chromosome 9 orphons, were excluded from the earlier analysis of about 500 of the donors because counts were too low. A further reported finding was that TCR beta sequences accurately predicted the HLA-A and HLA-B alleles for most subjects in the first cohort. A group of highly shared sequence variants was considered likely to be a technical artifact of the sequencing pipeline. The only immune exposure information available for the cohort was CMV serostatus. Some IMGT-functional V segments, including TRBV6-2 and TRBV6-3, could not be distinguished by the 87-base-pair reads and were therefore excluded. Correlated functional status among segregating V segments might reflect linkage disequilibrium, but an unknown experimental factor could not be ruled out. The study gave a list of under 200 TCR beta chains associated with cytomegalovirus. A later analysis found that HLA-associated TCR beta chains were more clonally expanded and had lower generation probabilities than equally common non-associated chains. In a later analysis, the rate of TCR association differed among HLA loci, with DRB1 alleles having the most associated TCRs and HLA-C alleles having the fewest. The cohort was sequenced for TCR beta chains only, and without alpha or paired-chain data the features that could be detected were limited. An earlier analysis of 450 to 750 of the donors showed that most TCR beta V segments appeared in productive rearrangements either about 90% or about 30% of the time, which broadly matched IMGT annotations. According to a later analysis, most CMV-associated TCR beta chains appeared to be HLA-restricted, and the HLA associations seemed to be driven largely by CMV exposure. According to a later analysis, parvovirus B19, influenza, CMV and Epstein-Barr virus appeared linked to several top co-occurrence clusters. In a later genetic analysis, a missense DCLRE1C variant was associated with V-gene and J-gene trimming of TCR beta chains, and the association was replicated in an independent cohort. A later genetic analysis reported fewer N-insertions in productive TCRs among donors in an Asian-associated ancestry cluster than the roughly 670-donor mean. Specific HLA alleles were associated with roughly 16,000 TCR beta sequences at a false discovery rate of 0.05 in a later analysis. Strong co-occurrence of HLA alleles, especially DR and DQ, made assigning TCR associations to individual alleles difficult.

Library prep was done by the immunoSEQ multiplex PCR assay. For the multiplex PCR, a mixture combining 60 forward primers for TCR Vbeta segments and 13 reverse primers for TCR Jbeta segments was used. The CDR3 region of rearranged TCR beta genes was amplified from genomic DNA with a multiplex PCR assay. On the Illumina HiSeq System, the amplified TCR beta libraries were sequenced as 87-base-pair reads. The study's processing was this. A later analysis tallied tens of millions of unique TCR beta chains across the 666 repertoires, and around 9.9 million of those chains were shared by two or more donors. To remove PCR and sequencing errors, raw reads were error-corrected and collapsed into unique sequences using a nearest-neighbor algorithm that merged closely related sequences. To assign V, D and J gene segments, CDR3 sequences were aligned to IMGT reference sequences. For a sequence to be retained, a match of at least six nucleotides to both a V gene segment and a J gene segment was required. Rearrangements were classified as productive when the CDR3 lacked stop codons and remained in frame with V and J, and all other rearrangements were classified as non-productive. Following IMGT convention, CDR3 was defined as the stretch from the second conserved V-encoded cysteine to the conserved J-encoded phenylalanine. In an earlier analysis of 550 to 650 of the donors, sequences lacking an unambiguous match to a single V gene segment were excluded. An earlier analysis of several hundred of the donors classified V segments as functional when productive rearrangements were above 56.7% and as segregating when the standard deviation between donors was above 5%. A statistical classification framework was developed to diagnose cytomegalovirus status using the catalog of TCR beta chain sequences. In a later analysis, TCR nucleotide sequences were compared against IMGT/GENE-DB human TR gene sequences so that V and J genes could be assigned. A later analysis assigned CDR3 sequences and most-parsimonious VDJ recombination scenarios with the TCRdist pipeline. In a later analysis, each TCR beta chain was defined by its CDR3 amino acid sequence together with its V-gene family, and reads lacking a unique V-gene family were excluded. A later analysis removed 450 to 600 highly shared, low-generation-probability nucleotide sequences to deal with suspected cross-contamination and a sequencing artifact. A later analysis calculated a clonal expansion index for each public chain from normalized within-repertoire ranks of inferred template counts. In a later analysis, generation probabilities were computed with a VDJ recombination model fitted to out-of-frame rearrangements, and the resulting probabilities were checked against IGoR. In a later analysis, hypergeometric tests were used to score TCR-TCR, TCR-HLA and TCR-CMV co-occurrence, with a repertoire-size bias correction applied to TCR pairs. To estimate false discovery rates, a later analysis permuted the HLA or CMV assignments 20 times. In a later analysis, co-occurring TCRs were grouped using DBSCAN, and TCRdist sequence similarity was added for clustering within HLA-allele-positive subsets. Repertoires with fewer than 30,000 or more than 120,000 public chains, plus five repertoires with anomalous nucleotide sharing, were excluded from co-occurrence clustering. In TCRdb, the immuneACCESS table is reduced to in-frame sequences with V and J assigned. These tables do not hold every clone; where another copy was compared, an unresolved V gene accounts for under half, and the others remain unexplained. The D gene and trimming were derived from the DNA, and the V and J assignments and clone size from that table. For this sample the table gives 89,000 or so clones, of which roughly 75% were detected only once. The biggest ten clones account for 4.2% of the sample.

The TCR sequence derives from a man between 60 and 70 years old in good health and CMV-seronegative. Sequencing was done on a sample of PBMCs. In this chain, TRBV30 is recombined with TRBJ2-2; the D gene cannot be named for sure. The DNA reads as follows: TGTGCCTGGAGTGTAGCCCGTGCCGGGGAGCTGTTTTTT. Translated, this is CAWSVARAGELFF.